This passage covers 26 T cell receptor beta chains from one sample sequenced in a study of OX40 agonist ivuxolimab in advanced cancers. The library came from the immunoSEQ multiplex PCR assay. TCRdb stores this immuneACCESS table with in-frame sequences only. Part of the clones is absent; in the studies checked, under half of the shortfall reflects unresolved V genes, and no reason is known for the rest. The sample table records about 60,000 clones; about nine tenths of these occur just once. The top ten clones comprise roughly an eighth of the sample. The specimen comprised CD4+ or CD8+ T cells sorted from blood, sampled in a trial of the OX40 agonist ivuxolimab. The receptors derive from an adult with an advanced solid tumor such as melanoma, head and neck, liver or kidney cancer.

V is TRBV7-9 and J is TRBJ1-2, with a weak D call TRBD1 (5 bases). Germline V gives CDR1 SEHNR, CDR2 FQNEAQ (reference sequence). The CDR3 has 14 amino acids. V dropped 1 base and J dropped 8 bases, with 14 bases sitting between them. CDR3 region: CASSLEKGKQGYTF. The CDR3 DNA reads TGTGCCAGCAGCTTAGAGAAGGGGAAGCAAGGCTACACCTTC.

The gene calls are TRBV29-1 and TRBJ2-7; 7 bases fit TRBD2. Per germline, CDR1 SQVTM and CDR2 ANQGSEA. V shed 4 bases and J 0 bases; nucleotides not matched to a gene: 6. This CDR3 has 14 residues. This CDR3 reads CSVVISGRSYEQYF. CDR3 bases: TGCAGCGTTGTAATTAGCGGGCGCTCCTACGAGCAGTACTTC.

V gene TRBV29-1 combines with J gene TRBJ1-2; D is undetermined. Germline V gene data show CDR1 as SQVTM and CDR2 as ANQGSEA. This CDR3 region has 10 residues. Trimming pared 0 bases from V and 4 bases from J, leaving 0 bases between. The CDR3 reads CSVEDYGYTF. DNA of the CDR3: TGCAGCGTTGAAGACTATGGCTACACCTTC.

The V call is TRBV6-4, the J call TRBJ1-1; a weak D match, TRBD1 (5 bases). The CDR3 consists of 13 residues. Trimming cost V 7 bases and J 7 bases, with 16 bases left between them. Germline values: CDR1 MRHNA, CDR2 SNTAGT. CDR3 DNA sequence: TGTGCCAGCACTCCGGGAGGGGTAAGTGAAGCTTTCTTT. This encodes CASTPGGVSEAFF.

The rearrangement links TRBV10-3 to TRBJ2-7; D ambiguous. Germline V lookup: CDR1 ENHRY, CDR2 SYGVKD. CDR3 length equals 13 residues. Trimming removed 0 bases at V and 2 bases at J, with 5 bases between. For the CDR3, the DNA is TGTGCCATCAGTGAGTCCGTAACCTACGAGCAGTACGTC. Protein: CAISESVTYEQYV.

The J gene is TRBJ2-7, the V gene TRBV9, with TRBD1 matching 7 bases. The CDR3 is 13 residues long. The germline CDR1 and CDR2 sequences are SGDLS and YYNGEE. J was trimmed by 6 bases and V by 2 bases; bases with no gene match: 5. In nucleotides, the CDR3 is TGTGCCAGCAGCGTCACAGGGGTCGGCGAGCAGTACTTC. This gives the protein CASSVTGVGEQYF. Supplemented by reference TRBV9 and TRBJ2-7, the full variable domain reads DSGVTQTPKHLITATGQRVTLRCSPRSGDLSVYWYQQSLDQGLQFLIQYYNGEERAKGNILERFSAQQFPDLHSELNLSSLELGDSALYFCASSVTGVGEQYFGPGTRLTVT.

This clone turned up a few times. The chain joins TRBV5-1 to TRBJ2-5; 7 nucleotides match TRBD1. The junction had 13 bases not matched to a gene; V was cut back by 7 bases and J by 7 bases. CDR1 and CDR2 (germline): SGHRS, YFSETQ. CDR3 length: 14 amino acids. Here the CDR3 reads CASYVSYRGGTQYF. The CDR3 DNA reads as TGCGCCAGCTACGTATCGTACAGGGGCGGGACCCAGTACTTC.

The chain couples TRBV7-8 to TRBJ1-1, with D unresolved. Trimming removed 4 bases from V and 3 bases from J, with 9 bases in between. The CDR3 is 13 residues long. CDR1 and CDR2 from the germline V gene are SGHVS and FQNEAQ. The CDR3 DNA follows: TGTGCCAGCAGCTCACGATACTACACTGAAGCTTTCTTT. Translation: CASSSRYYTEAFF.

This clone was seen more than once but under ten times. The rearrangement uses TRBV4-3 and TRBJ2-2; 8 bases align to TRBD2. CDR3 length: 15 residues. In germline, CDR1 is LGHNA, CDR2 YSLEER. J was trimmed by 6 bases and V by 0 bases; bases with no gene match: 3. The CDR3 here is CASSQEGLVAGELFF. In DNA form, the CDR3 reads TGCGCCAGCAGCCAAGAGGGACTAGTGGCCGGGGAGCTGTTTTTT.

The chain's CDR3 is CASSSLGTAKDTQYF. The CDR3 bases are TGTGCCAGCAGCTCCCTCGGGACGGCCAAAGATACGCAGTATTTT. The chain uses TRBV7-9 and TRBJ2-3; D possibly uses TRBD1 or TRBD2 (5 bases each). The CDR3 sequence is 15 residues long. The ends were cut back, 4 bases at V and 5 bases at J, with 16 bases in the middle. Germline V gene lookup returns CDR1 SEHNR and CDR2 FQNEAQ (reference sequence).

The genes are TRBV29-1 and TRBJ1-1; 7 bases agree with TRBD1. V lost 7 bases and J lost 6; bases outside the gene matches: 8. Germline V lookup: CDR1 SQVTM, CDR2 ANQGSEA. CDR3 length: 12 amino acids. CDR3 sequence reads: CSAWIGTAEAFF. The CDR3 nucleotides are TGCAGCGCGTGGATCGGGACAGCTGAAGCTTTCTTT.

This clone is termed medium-sized. V and J are TRBV7-9 and TRBJ1-1; D might be TRBD1 (5 bases). CDR3 size: 16 residues. Germline assignment: CDR1 SEHNR and CDR2 FQNEAQ (reference sequence). Trimming shortened V by 3 bases and J by 1 base, and 15 bases separated the two germline ends. CDR3 in amino acids: CASSFFSAGENTEAFF. For the CDR3, the DNA is TGTGCCAGCAGCTTTTTTTCGGCGGGGGAGAACACTGAAGCTTTCTTT.

The chain links TRBV4-3 to TRBJ2-5; D not certain. Germline loops: CDR1 LGHNA, CDR2 YSLEER. The CDR3 has 15 amino acids. Deletions cut 1 base from V and 5 bases from J, with 14 bases between. The DNA of the CDR3 is TGCGCCAGCAGCCAAGCGGCCGGCCTGGGGGAGACCCAGTACTTC. This translates into CASSQAAGLGETQYF.

The gene calls are TRBV10-3 and TRBJ2-3, with TRBD1 matching over 10 bases. With V trimmed by 4 bases and J by 2 bases, 6 bases remained unmatched. The CDR3 totals 16 residues. Germline V gene lookup returns CDR1 ENHRY and CDR2 SYGVKD. The CDR3 DNA reads as TGTGCCATCAGTGTATCCGGGACAGGGGTCACAGATACGCAGTATTTT. Amino acids: CAISVSGTGVTDTQYF.

The genes are TRBV7-2 and TRBJ2-4; no firm D call. The germline V gene has CDR1 SGHTA and CDR2 FQGNSA. V lost 6 bases to trimming and J lost 0 bases, with 18 bases between them. The CDR3 sequence is 17 residues long. The CDR3 spells CASSWTGGRLAKNIQYF. In nucleotides, the CDR3 is TGTGCCAGCAGTTGGACCGGCGGTAGATTAGCCAAAAACATTCAGTACTTC.

This chain links TRBV30 with TRBJ1-1; no definite D call. Trimming cost V 7 bases and J 7 bases, with 10 bases left between them. Germline CDR1 and CDR2: GTSNPN and SVGIG (reference sequence). This CDR3 has 10 amino acids. CDR3 amino acids: CAFFHREAFF. In DNA form, the CDR3 reads TGTGCCTTCTTCCATCGTGAAGCTTTCTTT.

The chain couples TRBV5-6 to TRBJ2-1; 8 bases fit TRBD2. The CDR3 length is 16 residues. The V segment lost 6 bases and the J segment 0 bases; nucleotides outside the gene matches: 8. Germline CDR1 and CDR2: SGHDT and YYEEEE. CDR3 sequence: CASILSGASSYNEQFF. CDR3 in DNA: TGTGCCAGCATCCTTAGCGGGGCTAGCTCCTACAATGAGCAGTTCTTC.

The chain uses TRBV9 and TRBJ2-1; 8 bases are a match to TRBD2. This CDR3 is 15 amino acids long. The germline CDR1 and CDR2 sequences are SGDLS and YYNGEE. J lost 0 bases, V lost 4 bases, and 3 bases had no gene match. The CDR3, as DNA: TGTGCCAGCAGCCAAAGCGGGAGCTCCTACAATGAGCAGTTCTTC. This sequence encodes CASSQSGSSYNEQFF.

The chain carries TRBV5-1 and TRBJ2-3; TRBD2 is a possible D gene (6 bases). This CDR3 is 19 amino acids long. V was cut by 2 bases and J by 4 bases, with 26 bases left in between. Germline loops: CDR1 SGHRS, CDR2 YFSETQ. CDR3 sequence (DNA): TGCGCCAGCAGCTTTAGTTCAGGAGGGGCGCTGCCCATCCCAGATACGCAGTATTTT. Translating it yields CASSFSSGGALPIPDTQYF.

A single count supports this clone. The chain uses TRBV6-1 and TRBJ2-7; D gene unclear. V dropped 3 bases and J dropped 2 bases, with 5 bases sitting between them. Germline V gene data show CDR1 as MNHNS and CDR2 as SASEGT. The CDR3 covers 12 residues. The CDR3 bases are TGTGCCAGCAGTGATGGACCCTACGAGCAGTACTTC. Protein sequence: CASSDGPYEQYF.

This chain links TRBV9 with TRBJ2-3; a weak D match, TRBD1 (6 bases). The CDR3 runs 16 residues. The germline gives CDR1 SGDLS, CDR2 YYNGEE. V was trimmed by 2 bases and J by 2 bases, leaving 15 bases between them. CDR3 nucleotides: TGTGCCAGCAGCGTGGGGATGCGGACAGTCACAGATACGCAGTATTTT. It encodes CASSVGMRTVTDTQYF.

The chain has TRBV4-3 and TRBJ2-1; perhaps TRBD2 as D (6 bases). The CDR3 consists of 15 residues. Per germline, CDR1 LGHNA and CDR2 YSLEER. The germline V and J ends were trimmed by 1 base and 7 bases, with 14 bases remaining between them. The CDR3 DNA reads TGCGCCAGCAGCCAAGTTCTGCGGGAAGTGAATGAGCAGTTCTTC. This gives the protein CASSQVLREVNEQFF.

V usage is TRBV28 and J usage is TRBJ1-1, with 8 bases fitting TRBD1. The CDR3 has 15 amino acids. Germline V CDR1 and CDR2: MDHEN, SYDVKM. V was clipped by 4 bases and J by 0 bases; unmatched bases: 4. CDR3 loop: CASSSGQVLNTEAFF. The DNA for the CDR3 is TGTGCCAGCAGTTCGGGACAGGTTTTGAACACTGAAGCTTTCTTT.

The chain employs TRBV27 and TRBJ1-1; weak D call: TRBD1 (5 bases). The CDR3 sequence is 15 residues long. From germline, CDR1 is MNHEY and CDR2 SMNVEV (reference sequence). Trimming shortened V by 0 bases and J by 8 bases, and 16 bases separated the two germline ends. The CDR3 sequence is CASSLSAGNKPEAFF. In nucleotides, the CDR3 is TGTGCCAGCAGTTTATCGGCAGGGAATAAACCGGAAGCTTTCTTT.

The genes are TRBV13 and TRBJ2-7; tentative D call: TRBD1 (5 bases). Trimming removed 0 bases at V and 5 bases at J, with 5 bases between. Per germline, CDR1 PRHDT and CDR2 FYEKMQ (reference sequence). The CDR3 covers 12 residues. CDR3 DNA sequence: TGTGCCAGCAGCTTAGGACAGGACGAGCAGTACGTC. Protein sequence: CASSLGQDEQYV.

Of note for this clone: This specimen includes other DNA sequences encoding the same CDR3. The V and J genes are TRBV7-8 and TRBJ2-7; maybe TRBD1 (6 bases). Germline lookup yields CDR1 SGHVS and CDR2 FQNEAQ. The CDR3 sequence is 13 residues long. V was trimmed by 0 bases and J by 6 bases, leaving 9 bases between them. This chain's CDR3 is CASSLALGAEQYF. The CDR3 coding sequence is TGTGCCAGCAGCTTAGCGCTGGGGGCCGAGCAGTACTTC.